This TCR beta chain originates from a study of cytotoxic CD8 clonotypes in ibrutinib-treated CLL. Looking at the study overall: Outcomes included approximately 25 partial and 2 complete responses; after median roughly 70 months, roughly 15 stayed remitted and about twelve progressed.

Deep sequencing aimed at 1 in 200,000 to 1 in 1 million T cells' resolution. Sequencing used immunoSEQ multiplex PCR; TCRdb keeps in-frame clones, though not all of them. Of hundreds of thousands of clones in the sample, about three quarters are singletons; the top ten hold about 16%. Study-wide points: Contraction or stability on treatment characterized the public clonotypes, which were uncommon. Pretreatment clonality was elevated relative to age-matched healthy donors and paralleled circulating CD8+ T-cell counts.

Looked up from germline, CDR1 is MNHEY and CDR2 is SMNVEV (reference sequence). V lost 3 bases to trimming and J lost 6 bases, with 15 bases between them. This CDR3 has 14 residues. On this clone itself: Antigen specificity is unknown.

The TCR was taken from a human donor with chronic lymphocytic leukemia. Sequencing used PBMCs, obtained after 24 months of ibrutinib treatment. The rearrangement uses TRBV27 and TRBJ2-7; the D gene is possibly TRBD2 (7 bases). CDR3 DNA sequence: TGTGCCAGCAGTTTTGTCGCAGGGGAGGGCGAGCAGTACTTC. Translation: CASSFVAGEGEQYF.